This T cell receptor (beta chain) was observed in a study of CD8 T cells in ankylosing spondylitis. TCRdb re-derived calls from the 5' RACE reads in MiXCR, one entry per CDR3 protein. Among under 950,000 distinct CDR3 sequences listed, under 20% were seen once. Turning to this clonotype: Its target is not known.

The study, taken as a whole, reports: Within matched ankylosing spondylitis synovial fluid, disease-linked clones were reportedly significantly enriched. Ankylosing spondylitis blood appeared to carry a characteristic TCR beta motif of several highly homologous variants.

CDR3 length: 15 residues. Germline V gives CDR1 SSHAT, CDR2 FNYEAQ (reference sequence). Trimming cost V 1 base and J 3 bases, with 13 bases left between them. The TCR sequence derives from a male donor with ankylosing spondylitis. The chain recombines TRBV7-7 with TRBJ2-7, with TRBD2 as a possible D gene (6 bases). Sequenced input: blood, either unsorted or a sorted T cell fraction (not recorded which). The CDR3 DNA sequence: TGTGCCAGCAGCTTAGGCCGACTAGATATCTACGAGCAGTACTTC. Residues: CASSLGRLDIYEQYF.